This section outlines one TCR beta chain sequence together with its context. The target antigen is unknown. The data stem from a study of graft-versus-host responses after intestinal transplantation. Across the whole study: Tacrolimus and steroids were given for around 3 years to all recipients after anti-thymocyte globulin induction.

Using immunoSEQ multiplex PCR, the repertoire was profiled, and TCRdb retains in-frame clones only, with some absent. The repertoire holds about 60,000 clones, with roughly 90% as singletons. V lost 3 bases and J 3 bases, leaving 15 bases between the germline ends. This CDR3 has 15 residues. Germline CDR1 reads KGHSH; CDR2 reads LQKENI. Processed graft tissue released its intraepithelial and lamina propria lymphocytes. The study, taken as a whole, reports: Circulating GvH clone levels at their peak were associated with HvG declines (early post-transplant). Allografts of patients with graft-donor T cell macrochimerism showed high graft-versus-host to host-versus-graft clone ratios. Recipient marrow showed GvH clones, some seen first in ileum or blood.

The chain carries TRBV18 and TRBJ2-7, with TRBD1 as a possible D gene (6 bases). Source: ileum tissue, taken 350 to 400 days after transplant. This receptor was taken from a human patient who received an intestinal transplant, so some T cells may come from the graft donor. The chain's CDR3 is CASSPGPAQGYEQYF. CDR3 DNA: TGTGCCAGCTCACCCGGACCGGCACAGGGCTACGAGCAGTACTTC.